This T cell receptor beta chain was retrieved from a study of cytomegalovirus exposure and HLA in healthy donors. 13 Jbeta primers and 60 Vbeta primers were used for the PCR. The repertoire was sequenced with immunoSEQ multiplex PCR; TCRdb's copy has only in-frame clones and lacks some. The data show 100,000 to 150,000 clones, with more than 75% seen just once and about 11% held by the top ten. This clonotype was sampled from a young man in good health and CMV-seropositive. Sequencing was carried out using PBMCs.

Written as DNA, the CDR3 is TGTGCCAGCAGCGGGGACACTCCCGGGGATACGCAGTATTTT. This translates into CASSGDTPGDTQYF. The rearrangement uses TRBV11-2 and TRBJ2-3; possibly TRBD1 for D (6 bases). The CDR3 totals 14 residues. The germline V and J ends were trimmed by 5 bases and 6 bases, with 15 bases remaining between them. Germline V CDR1 and CDR2: SGHAT, FQNNGV. Complete variable domain (other parts from reference TRBV11-2 and TRBJ2-3): EAGVAQSPRYKIIEKRQSVAFWCNPISGHATLYWYQQILGQGPKLLIQFQNNGVVDDSQLPKDRFSAERLKGVDSTLKIQPAKLEDSAVYLCASSGDTPGDTQYFGPGTRLTVL.